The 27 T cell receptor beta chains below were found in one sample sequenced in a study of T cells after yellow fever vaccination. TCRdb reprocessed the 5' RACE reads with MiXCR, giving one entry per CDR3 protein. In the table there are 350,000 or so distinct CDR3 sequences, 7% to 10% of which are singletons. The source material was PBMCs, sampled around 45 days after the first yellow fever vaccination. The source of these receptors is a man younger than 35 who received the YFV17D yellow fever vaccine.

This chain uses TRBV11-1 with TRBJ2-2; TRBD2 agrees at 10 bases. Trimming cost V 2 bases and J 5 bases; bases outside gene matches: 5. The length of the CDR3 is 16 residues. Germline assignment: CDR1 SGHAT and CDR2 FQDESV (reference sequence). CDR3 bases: TGTGCCAGCAGCTTAAGCGGGAGGGTTTCGACCGGGGAGCTGTTTTTT. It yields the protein CASSLSGRVSTGELFF.

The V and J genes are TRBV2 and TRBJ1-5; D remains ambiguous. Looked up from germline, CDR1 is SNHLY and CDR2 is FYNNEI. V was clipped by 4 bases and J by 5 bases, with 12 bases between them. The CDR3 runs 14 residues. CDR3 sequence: CASSGPSAYQPQHF. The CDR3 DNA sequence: TGTGCCAGCAGTGGCCCCTCCGCGTATCAGCCCCAGCATTTT.

CDR3: CRGGRGNIQYF. In nucleotides, the CDR3 is TGCAGAGGGGGCCGGGGAAACATTCAGTACTTC. V usage is TRBV20-1 and J usage is TRBJ2-4; 7 bases agree with TRBD1. Germline V CDR1 and CDR2: DFQATT, SNEGSKA (reference sequence). The CDR3 runs to 11 residues.

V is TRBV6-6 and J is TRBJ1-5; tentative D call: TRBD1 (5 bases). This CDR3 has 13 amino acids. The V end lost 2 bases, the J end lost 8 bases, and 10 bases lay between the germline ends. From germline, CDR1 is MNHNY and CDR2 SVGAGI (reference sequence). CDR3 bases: TGTGCCAGCAGTTACGTCAGGGCCGAGCCCCAGCATTTT. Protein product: CASSYVRAEPQHF.

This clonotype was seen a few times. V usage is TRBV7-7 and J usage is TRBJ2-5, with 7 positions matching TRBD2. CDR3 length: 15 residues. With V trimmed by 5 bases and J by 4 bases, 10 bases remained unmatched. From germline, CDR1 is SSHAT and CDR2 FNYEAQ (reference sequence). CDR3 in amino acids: CASSPGPREGETQYF. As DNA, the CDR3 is TGTGCCAGCAGCCCCGGCCCTAGGGAGGGAGAGACCCAGTACTTC.

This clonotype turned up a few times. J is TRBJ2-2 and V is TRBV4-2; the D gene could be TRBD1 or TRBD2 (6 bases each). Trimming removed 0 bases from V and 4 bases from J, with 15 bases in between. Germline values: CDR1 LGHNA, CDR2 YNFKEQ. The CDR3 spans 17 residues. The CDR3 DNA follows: TGTGCCAGCAGCCAAGAAGGCGGGACATACCTCACCGGGGAGCTGTTTTTT. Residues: CASSQEGGTYLTGELFF.

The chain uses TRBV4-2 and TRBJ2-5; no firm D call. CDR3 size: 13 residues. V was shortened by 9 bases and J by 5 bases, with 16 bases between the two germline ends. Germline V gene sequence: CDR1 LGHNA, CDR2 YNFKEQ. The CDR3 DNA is TGTGCCAGGGGCCCCGGGCTTTGGGAGACCCAGTACTTC. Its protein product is CARGPGLWETQYF.

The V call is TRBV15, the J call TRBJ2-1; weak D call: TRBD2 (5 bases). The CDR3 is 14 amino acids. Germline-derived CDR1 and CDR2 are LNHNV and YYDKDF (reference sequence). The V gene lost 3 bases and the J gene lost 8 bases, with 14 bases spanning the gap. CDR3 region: CATSRGNEGYEQFF. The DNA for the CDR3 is TGTGCCACCAGCAGGGGTAATGAGGGTTATGAGCAGTTCTTC.

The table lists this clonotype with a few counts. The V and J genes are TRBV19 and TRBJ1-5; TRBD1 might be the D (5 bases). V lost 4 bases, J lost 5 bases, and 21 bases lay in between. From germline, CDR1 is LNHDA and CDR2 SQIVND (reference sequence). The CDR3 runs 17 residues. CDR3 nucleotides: TGTGCCAGTAGTAACGGACTCGGGGCAGGGTCCGATCAGCCCCAGCATTTT. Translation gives CASSNGLGAGSDQPQHF.

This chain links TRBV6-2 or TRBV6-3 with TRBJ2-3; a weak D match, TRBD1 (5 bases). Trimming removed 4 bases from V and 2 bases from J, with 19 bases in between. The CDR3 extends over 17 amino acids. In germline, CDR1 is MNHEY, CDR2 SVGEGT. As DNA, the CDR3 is TGTGCCAGCAGTTCACCTCTCCAGGGATCCTTCACAGATACGCAGTATTTT. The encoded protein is CASSSPLQGSFTDTQYF.

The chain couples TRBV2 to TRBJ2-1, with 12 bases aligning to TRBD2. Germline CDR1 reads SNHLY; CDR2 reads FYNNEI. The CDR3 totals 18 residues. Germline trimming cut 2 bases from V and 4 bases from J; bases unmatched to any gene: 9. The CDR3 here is CASSEPKTSGGVYNEQFF. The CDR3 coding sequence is TGTGCCAGCAGTGAACCCAAGACTAGCGGGGGAGTTTACAATGAGCAGTTCTTC.

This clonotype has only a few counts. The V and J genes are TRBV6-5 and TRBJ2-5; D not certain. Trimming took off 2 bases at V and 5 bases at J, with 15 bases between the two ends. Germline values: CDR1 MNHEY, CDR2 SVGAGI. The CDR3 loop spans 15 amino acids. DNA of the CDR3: TGTGCCAGCAGTTACCCTGGTATGGGCGGCGAGACCCAGTACTTC. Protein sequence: CASSYPGMGGETQYF.

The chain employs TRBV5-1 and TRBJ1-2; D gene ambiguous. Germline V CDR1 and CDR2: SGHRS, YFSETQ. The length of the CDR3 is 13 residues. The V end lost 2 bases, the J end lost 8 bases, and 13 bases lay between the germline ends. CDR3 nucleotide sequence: TGCGCCAGCAGCTTTTCAGGACTCGGGGGCTACACCTTC. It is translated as CASSFSGLGGYTF.

CDR3 nucleotide sequence: TGTGCCAGCAGCTCATGGACAGGGAACTATGGCTACACCTTC. Its translation: CASSSWTGNYGYTF. V usage is TRBV7-2 and J usage is TRBJ1-2; 8 nucleotides agree with TRBD1. This CDR3 is 14 amino acids long. With 4 bases clipped from V and 2 bases from J, the junction kept 3 bases outside the gene matches. Germline assignment: CDR1 SGHTA and CDR2 FQGNSA.

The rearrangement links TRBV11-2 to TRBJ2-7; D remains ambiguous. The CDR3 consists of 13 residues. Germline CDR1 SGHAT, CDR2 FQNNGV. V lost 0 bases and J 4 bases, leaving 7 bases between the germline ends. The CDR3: CASSLDQLYEQYF. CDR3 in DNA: TGTGCCAGCAGCTTAGATCAGTTATACGAGCAGTACTTC.

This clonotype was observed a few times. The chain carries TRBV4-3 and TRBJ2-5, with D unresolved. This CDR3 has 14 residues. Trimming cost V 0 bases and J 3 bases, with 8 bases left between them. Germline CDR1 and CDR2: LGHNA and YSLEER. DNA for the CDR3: TGCGCCAGCAGCCAAGATTTCTCAGAAGAGACCCAGTACTTC. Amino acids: CASSQDFSEETQYF.

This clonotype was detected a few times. DNA of the CDR3: TGTGCCAGCAGTTTAGAAGGTGCCTCCGGGGGCCAGCCCCAGCATTTT. It translates to CASSLEGASGGQPQHF. The V and J genes are TRBV12-3 or TRBV12-4 and TRBJ1-5, with D tentatively TRBD1 (6 bases). V was trimmed by 1 base and J by 7 bases, leaving 17 bases between them. This CDR3 is built from 16 residues.

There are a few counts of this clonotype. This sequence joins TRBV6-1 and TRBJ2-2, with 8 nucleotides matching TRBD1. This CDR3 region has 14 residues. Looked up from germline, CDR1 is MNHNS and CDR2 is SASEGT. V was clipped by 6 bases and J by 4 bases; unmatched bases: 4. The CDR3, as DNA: TGTGCCAGCAGCTTCGGACAGGGCACCGGGGAGCTGTTTTTT. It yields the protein CASSFGQGTGELFF.

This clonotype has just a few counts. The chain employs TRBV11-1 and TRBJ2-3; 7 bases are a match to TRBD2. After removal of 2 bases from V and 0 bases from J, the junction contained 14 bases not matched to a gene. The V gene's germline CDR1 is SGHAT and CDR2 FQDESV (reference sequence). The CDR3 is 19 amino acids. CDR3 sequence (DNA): TGTGCCAGCAGCTTACTCGGAATAACCGGAGCGGGGAGCACAGATACGCAGTATTTT. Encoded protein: CASSLLGITGAGSTDTQYF.

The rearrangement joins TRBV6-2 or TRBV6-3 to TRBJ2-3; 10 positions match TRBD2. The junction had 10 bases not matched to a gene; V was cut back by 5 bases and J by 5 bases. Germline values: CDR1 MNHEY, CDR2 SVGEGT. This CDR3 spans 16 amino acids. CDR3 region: CASSTPWTSGLDTQYF. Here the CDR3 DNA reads TGTGCCAGCAGTACGCCCTGGACTAGCGGCTTAGATACGCAGTATTTT.

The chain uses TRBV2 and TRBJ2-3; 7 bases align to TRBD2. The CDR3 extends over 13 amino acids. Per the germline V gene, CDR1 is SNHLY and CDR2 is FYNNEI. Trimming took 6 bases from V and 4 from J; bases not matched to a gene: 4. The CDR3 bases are TGTGCCAGCAGCGACGGGGGGTCAGATACGCAGTATTTT. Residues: CASSDGGSDTQYF.

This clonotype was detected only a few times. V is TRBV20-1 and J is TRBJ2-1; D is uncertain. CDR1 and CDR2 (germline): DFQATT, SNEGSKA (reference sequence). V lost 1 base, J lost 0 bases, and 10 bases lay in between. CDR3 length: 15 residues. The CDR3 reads CSARGTPSSYNEQFF. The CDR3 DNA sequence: TGCAGTGCTAGAGGCACACCTAGCTCCTACAATGAGCAGTTCTTC.

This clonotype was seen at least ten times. In nucleotides, the CDR3 is TGCGCCAGCAGCTTACAGGGGACCCTCGACTATGGCTACACCTTC. It specifies CASSLQGTLDYGYTF. V is TRBV5-1 and J is TRBJ1-2; 7 bases fit TRBD1. The V and J ends lost 2 bases and 3 bases, in that order; junction bases with no gene match: 7. CDR1 SGHRS and CDR2 YFSETQ come from the germline V gene. The CDR3 sequence is 15 residues long.

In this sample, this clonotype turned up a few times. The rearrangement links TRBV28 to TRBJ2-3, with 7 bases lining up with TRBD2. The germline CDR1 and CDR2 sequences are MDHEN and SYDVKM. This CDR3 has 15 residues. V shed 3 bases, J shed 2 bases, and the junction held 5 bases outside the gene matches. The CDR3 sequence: CASSFGGGYTDTQYF. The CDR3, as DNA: TGTGCCAGCAGTTTTGGCGGGGGATACACAGATACGCAGTATTTT. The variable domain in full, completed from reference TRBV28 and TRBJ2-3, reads DVKVTQSSRYLVKRTGEKVFLECVQDMDHENMFWYRQDPGLGLRLIYFSYDVKMKEKGDIPEGYSVSREKKERFSLILESASTNQTSMYLCASSFGGGYTDTQYFGPGTRLTVL.

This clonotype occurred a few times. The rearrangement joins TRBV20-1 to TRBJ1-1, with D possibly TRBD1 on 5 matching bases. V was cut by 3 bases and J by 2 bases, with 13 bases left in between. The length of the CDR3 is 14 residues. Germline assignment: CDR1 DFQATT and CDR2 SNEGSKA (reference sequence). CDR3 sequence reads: CSARPSDRNTEAFF. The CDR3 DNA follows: TGCAGTGCTAGGCCCTCCGACAGAAACACTGAAGCTTTCTTT.

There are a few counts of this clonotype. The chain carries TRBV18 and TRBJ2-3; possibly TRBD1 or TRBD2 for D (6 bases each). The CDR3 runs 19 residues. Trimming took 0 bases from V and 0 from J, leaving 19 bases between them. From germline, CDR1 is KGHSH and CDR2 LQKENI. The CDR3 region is CASSPPGWIEGGSTDTQYF. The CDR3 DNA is TGTGCCAGCTCACCACCGGGTTGGATTGAGGGGGGAAGCACAGATACGCAGTATTTT.

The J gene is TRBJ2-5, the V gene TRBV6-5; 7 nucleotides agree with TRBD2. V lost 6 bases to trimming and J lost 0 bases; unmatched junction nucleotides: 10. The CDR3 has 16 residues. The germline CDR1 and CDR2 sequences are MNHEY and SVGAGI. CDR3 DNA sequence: TGTGCCAGCAGCACGCGGCTAGCGGCGTACCAAGAGACCCAGTACTTC. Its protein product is CASSTRLAAYQETQYF.